These 5 T cell receptor beta chains came from one sample sequenced in a study of regulatory T cells in long-lasting Graves disease. Time point indicated: persistent/refractory GD, antithyroid drugs over 5 years with positive TRAb. The TCR library was made from RNA extracted from PBMCs. Both iRepertoire HTBI primers and Arm-PCR of CDR3 regions were used to build the TCR beta libraries. From the multiplex PCR reads, TCRdb called clonotypes with MiXCR, one entry per CDR3 protein. Of 400,000 to 450,000 distinct CDR3 sequences in the sample, 20% to 25% were seen once. Specimen: peripheral blood mononuclear cells (PBMCs), collected when the disease was refractory, from a patient treated with antithyroid drugs. These receptors originate from a female donor with Graves disease.

Many counts were recorded for this clonotype. The genes are TRBV3-1 and TRBJ2-5; tentative D call: TRBD1 (6 bases). The CDR3 has 15 amino acids. Germline V gives CDR1 LGHDT, CDR2 YNNKEL (reference sequence). The V end lost 0 bases, the J end lost 4 bases, and 12 bases lay between the germline ends. The CDR3 reads CASSQEGQGRETQYF. The CDR3 bases are TGTGCCAGCAGCCAAGAAGGTCAGGGGAGAGAGACCCAGTACTTC.

This clonotype showed up just a few times. The rearrangement uses TRBV6-2 or TRBV6-3 and TRBJ1-1; no definite D call. This CDR3 is built from 14 residues. The germline CDR1 and CDR2 sequences are MNHEY and SVGEGT. V shed 0 bases and J shed 4 bases, with 9 bases lying between them. CDR3 DNA sequence: TGTGCCAGCAGTTACTCTACATCGGTCACTGAAGCTTTCTTT. Protein: CASSYSTSVTEAFF.

This clonotype was counted many times. This rearrangement joins TRBV12-3 or TRBV12-4 to TRBJ1-2, with TRBD1 matching over 7 bases. The CDR3 totals 15 residues. V lost 6 bases, J lost 4 bases, and 11 bases stayed unmatched. The CDR3 is CASSEQGTLSYGYTF. CDR3 DNA sequence: TGTGCCAGCAGCGAACAGGGGACCCTTAGCTATGGCTACACCTTC.

This clonotype has only a few counts. The chain recombines TRBV20-1 with TRBJ2-2, with 7 bases aligning to TRBD1. This CDR3 spans 14 amino acids. V was pared by 1 base and J by 4 bases, with 3 bases of the junction left unmatched. Germline V gene data show CDR1 as DFQATT and CDR2 as SNEGSKA (reference sequence). The CDR3 DNA follows: TGCAGTGCTAGAGTGACAGGGTCCACCGGGGAGCTGTTTTTT. This encodes CSARVTGSTGELFF.

The rearrangement uses TRBV12-3 or TRBV12-4 and TRBJ1-5; a possible D gene is TRBD1 (5 bases). V lost 8 bases and J 3 bases, leaving 14 bases between the germline ends. This CDR3 contains 14 residues. CDR3 amino acids: CASRAGGSNQPQHF. Here the CDR3 DNA reads TGTGCCAGCCGCGCCGGGGGGTCCAATCAGCCCCAGCATTTT.